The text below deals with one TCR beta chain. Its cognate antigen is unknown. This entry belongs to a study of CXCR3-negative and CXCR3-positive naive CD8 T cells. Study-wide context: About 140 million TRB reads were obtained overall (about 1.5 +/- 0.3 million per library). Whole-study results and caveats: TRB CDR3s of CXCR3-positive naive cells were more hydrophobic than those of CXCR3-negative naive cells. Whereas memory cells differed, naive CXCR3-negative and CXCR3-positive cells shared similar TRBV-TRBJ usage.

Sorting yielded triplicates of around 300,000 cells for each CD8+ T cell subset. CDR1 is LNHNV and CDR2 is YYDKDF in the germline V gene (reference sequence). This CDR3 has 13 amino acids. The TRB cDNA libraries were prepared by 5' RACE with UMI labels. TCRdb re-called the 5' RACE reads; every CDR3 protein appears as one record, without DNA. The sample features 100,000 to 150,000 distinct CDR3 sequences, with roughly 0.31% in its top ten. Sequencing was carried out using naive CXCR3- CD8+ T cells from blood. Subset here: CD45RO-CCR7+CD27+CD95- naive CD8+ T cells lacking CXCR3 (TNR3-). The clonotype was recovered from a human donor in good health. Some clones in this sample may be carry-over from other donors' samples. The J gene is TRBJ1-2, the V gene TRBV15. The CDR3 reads CATSRETAYGYTF.